This TCR beta chain is drawn from a study of T cells after yellow fever vaccination. Across the whole study: Low-cell-number fractions underwent preparation using SMART-Seq v4 Ultra Low Input.

Germline V gene lookup returns CDR1 DFQATT and CDR2 SNEGSKA (reference sequence). Trimming took 3 bases from V and 4 from J, leaving 9 bases between them. This CDR3 has 12 residues. MiXCR, applied by TCRdb to the 5' RACE reads, yields one record per CDR3 protein. The sample records a few hundred thousand distinct CDR3 sequences, 7.5% to 9% being singletons. Study-wide points: From the bulk population, abundant clonotypes could contaminate and appear within FACS-sorted repertoires. On re-exposure, the response was weaker but peaked faster, at day 5 versus 15. Clones that expanded after primary vaccination mostly reappeared after the booster (over 95% CD4, around 87% CD8).

A note on this clonotype: Its antigen is still unknown.

Specimen: CD4+ T cells sorted from PBMCs, collected 5 days after the yellow fever booster vaccination. The chain links TRBV20-1 to TRBJ1-1; TRBD1 might be the D (5 bases). The sequence derives from a young man who received the YFV17D yellow fever vaccine. CDR3 bases: TGCAGTGCTAGCGGAAGGGGCACTGAAGCTTTCTTT. It yields the protein CSASGRGTEAFF.